The 28 T cell receptor beta chains below all came from one sample that was sequenced in a study of blood T cell repertoires in COVID-19. Measured with immunoSEQ multiplex PCR; TCRdb has only the in-frame clones, and not every one. Found here are roughly 180,000 clones, about 95% of them singletons; the top ten hold 0.76%. Material for sequencing was peripheral blood. The receptor source for this set is a man aged 30 to 45 with COVID-19, enrolled during active disease.

J is TRBJ2-1 and V is TRBV9; 9 bases match TRBD2. The germline V gene has CDR1 SGDLS and CDR2 YYNGEE. The J segment lost 5 bases and the V segment lost 1 base, leaving 1 base of the junction unmatched. The CDR3 loop spans 14 amino acids. CDR3 amino acids: CASSVLAGNNEQFF. In DNA, the CDR3 is TGTGCCAGCAGCGTACTAGCGGGGAACAATGAGCAGTTCTTC.

The chain employs TRBV4-1 and TRBJ1-2; TRBD1 matches at 8 bases. The V segment lost 0 bases and the J segment 4 bases; nucleotides outside the gene matches: 13. The germline V gene has CDR1 MGHRA and CDR2 YSYEKL. The CDR3 is 18 residues long. As DNA, the CDR3 is TGCGCCAGCAGCCAAGAAGGAGGGCCAGGGGGCGTCGTCTATGGCTACACCTTC. Amino acid sequence: CASSQEGGPGGVVYGYTF.

V gene TRBV3-1 (or the pseudogene TRBV3-2) combines with J gene TRBJ1-1; TRBD1 matches at 8 bases. Germline V gene lookup returns CDR1 LGHDT and CDR2 YNNKEL (reference sequence). This CDR3 is 17 amino acids long. J was trimmed by 0 bases and V by 4 bases; bases with no gene match: 10. The CDR3 here is CASSPMRQGLVNTEAFF. The CDR3 bases are TGTGCCAGCAGCCCTATGCGACAGGGGCTAGTGAACACTGAAGCTTTCTTT.

The rearrangement links TRBV5-6 to TRBJ1-4; D uncertain. The CDR3 spans 13 residues. The V end was cut by 0 bases, the J end by 5 bases, with 5 bases between. The V gene's germline CDR1 is SGHDT and CDR2 YYEEEE. The DNA of the CDR3 is TGTGCCAGCAGCTTGGCGGGAAATGAAAAACTGTTTTTT. It encodes CASSLAGNEKLFF.

The chain uses TRBV5-1 and TRBJ1-2, with 8 bases that match TRBD1. The CDR3 is made up of 14 amino acids. The J segment lost 7 bases and the V segment lost 4 bases, leaving 9 bases of the junction unmatched. Germline assignment: CDR1 SGHRS and CDR2 YFSETQ. The CDR3 loop reads CASSPVQGEGGYTF. The CDR3, as DNA: TGCGCCAGCAGCCCGGTACAGGGGGAAGGTGGCTACACCTTC.

The gene calls are TRBV6-5 and TRBJ1-6, with 7 positions matching TRBD1. V trimming: 8 bases; J trimming: 10 bases; junction bases outside the gene matches: 11. Germline V gives CDR1 MNHEY, CDR2 SVGAGI. The CDR3 is made up of 14 amino acids. The CDR3 is CASRQGLGDSPLHF. The CDR3 DNA reads TGTGCCAGCCGACAGGGTTTAGGCGACTCACCCCTCCACTTT.

This rearrangement joins TRBV7-9 to TRBJ2-7; 7 bases match TRBD1. The junction had 4 bases not matched to a gene; V was cut back by 5 bases and J by 0 bases. CDR3 size: 14 residues. Per the germline V gene, CDR1 is SEHNR and CDR2 is FQNEAQ (reference sequence). The CDR3 reads CASSATGSSYEQYF. In nucleotides, the CDR3 is TGTGCCAGCAGCGCGACAGGGAGCTCCTACGAGCAGTACTTC.

CDR3 coding DNA: TGTGCCAGCAGGGCGGACACCTACGAGCAGTACTTC. Its translation is CASRADTYEQYF. J is TRBJ2-7 and V is TRBV2; TRBD1 is a possible D gene (5 bases). Trimming cost V 6 bases and J 2 bases, with 8 bases left between them. Per the germline V gene, CDR1 is SNHLY and CDR2 is FYNNEI. This CDR3 contains 12 residues. The entire variable domain, with the rest obtained from reference TRBV2 and TRBJ2-7, is as follows: EPEVTQTPSHQVTQMGQEVILRCVPISNHLYFYWYRQILGQKVEFLVSFYNNEISEKSEIFDDQFSVERPDGSNFTLKIRSTKLEDSAMYFCASRADTYEQYFGPGTRLTVT.

The chain recombines TRBV7-6 with TRBJ2-3; D is ambiguous. Trimming took off 10 bases at V and 8 bases at J, with 10 bases between the two ends. The germline V gene encodes CDR1 SGHVS and CDR2 FNYEAQ. The CDR3 sequence is 10 residues long. CDR3 protein: CATSLATQYF. The CDR3 nucleotides read TGTGCCACTTCCTTGGCTACGCAGTATTTT.

The genes are TRBV10-1 and TRBJ2-5, with 15 positions matching TRBD2. After removal of 7 bases from V and 2 bases from J, the junction contained 8 bases not matched to a gene. This CDR3 has 17 amino acids. Germline CDR1 is WNHNN and CDR2 is SYGVQD (reference sequence). The CDR3 coding sequence is TGCGCCAGCAAAGGACTAGCGGGGGGGCCCCAGCAAGAGACCCAGTACTTC. This translates into CASKGLAGGPQQETQYF.

The chain recombines TRBV5-1 with TRBJ1-2; 7 positions agree with TRBD1. After removal of 3 bases from V and 6 bases from J, the junction contained 11 bases not matched to a gene. The CDR3 has 15 residues. Germline loops: CDR1 SGHRS, CDR2 YFSETQ. CDR3: CASSSSGTVINGYTF. The CDR3 DNA sequence: TGCGCCAGCAGCTCTTCCGGGACAGTGATAAATGGCTACACCTTC.

The genes are TRBV5-4 and TRBJ2-7; D is perhaps TRBD1 (5 bases). The germline gives CDR1 SGHNT, CDR2 YYREEE (reference sequence). The CDR3 length is 14 residues. With 0 bases removed from V and 3 bases from J, the gap between germline ends came to 10 bases. The CDR3 region has the DNA TGTGCCAGCAGCTTGGCTCAGGGTGTCTACGAGCAGTACTTC. It codes for CASSLAQGVYEQYF.

The chain combines TRBV5-1 with TRBJ1-1, with 7 bases matching TRBD1. The CDR3 has 14 residues. Per the germline V gene, CDR1 is SGHRS and CDR2 is YFSETQ. V lost 2 bases, J lost 1 base, and 2 bases stayed unmatched. CDR3 coding DNA: TGCGCCAGCAGCTTCGGGACAGAGAACACTGAAGCTTTCTTT. This encodes CASSFGTENTEAFF.

The rearrangement uses TRBV9 and TRBJ1-2; 7 bases match TRBD1. The V segment lost 4 bases and the J segment 2 bases; nucleotides outside the gene matches: 8. CDR3 length: 15 amino acids. Germline V gene data show CDR1 as SGDLS and CDR2 as YYNGEE. This chain's CDR3 is CASSTTGTENYGYTF. The CDR3 DNA reads TGTGCCAGCAGCACGACCGGGACAGAAAACTATGGCTACACCTTC.

This chain's CDR3 is CASSDIQGEDTQYF. DNA for the CDR3: TGCGCCAGCAGTGATATCCAGGGGGAAGATACGCAGTATTTT. This rearrangement joins TRBV10-1 to TRBJ2-3; 7 positions agree with TRBD1. Germline V lookup: CDR1 WNHNN, CDR2 SYGVQD (reference sequence). The trim removed 3 bases at V and 5 bases at J, leaving 5 bases unmatched. The CDR3 consists of 14 residues.

A few counts support this clone. The chain uses TRBV6-2 or TRBV6-3 and TRBJ2-7; 11 bases agree with TRBD1. The length of the CDR3 is 16 residues. Germline CDR1 reads MNHEY; CDR2 reads SVGEGT. V was pared by 6 bases and J by 2 bases, with 9 bases of the junction left unmatched. DNA of the CDR3: TGTGCCAGCAGCGACCCCGGGACAGGGGGGCCCTACGAGCAGTACTTC. This sequence encodes CASSDPGTGGPYEQYF.

The chain links TRBV27 to TRBJ1-2; 9 bases agree with TRBD1. V was clipped by 5 bases and J by 6 bases; unmatched bases: 10. CDR3 size: 15 residues. Germline V gene lookup returns CDR1 MNHEY and CDR2 SMNVEV (reference sequence). CDR3 nucleotide sequence: TGTGCCAGCAGTCGACAGGGGGACACCTTTCATGGCTACACCTTC. The encoded protein is CASSRQGDTFHGYTF.

The V gene is TRBV2, the J gene TRBJ2-3; 7 bases are shared with TRBD2. V lost 10 bases and J lost 2; bases outside the gene matches: 9. The germline CDR1 and CDR2 sequences are SNHLY and FYNNEI. The CDR3 sequence is 14 residues long. The CDR3 protein is CATHGRGFTDTQYF. The CDR3 DNA follows: TGTGCCACCCATGGGCGGGGGTTCACAGATACGCAGTATTTT.

A single count supports this clone. CDR3 protein: CASSLQGLLETQYF. The CDR3 region has the DNA TGTGCCAGCAGTTTACAGGGGCTATTGGAGACCCAGTACTTC. The rearrangement links TRBV5-4 to TRBJ2-5, with TRBD1 identical over 7 bases. The V gene's germline CDR1 is SGHNT and CDR2 YYREEE (reference sequence). V was clipped by 5 bases and J by 5 bases; unmatched bases: 9. The CDR3 has 14 amino acids.

Concerning this clone itself: The same CDR3 also results from other DNA sequences found in this sample. The chain joins TRBV5-1 to TRBJ1-5; TRBD1 might be the D (5 bases). Trimming cost V 0 bases and J 1 base, with 5 bases left between them. The CDR3 length is 14 residues. In germline, CDR1 is SGHRS, CDR2 YFSETQ. CDR3 in amino acids: CASSLAGSNQPQHF. Written as DNA, the CDR3 is TGCGCCAGCAGCTTGGCAGGGAGCAATCAGCCCCAGCATTTT.

The rearrangement links TRBV25-1 to TRBJ1-2; 9 bases map to TRBD1. V shed 1 base, J shed 6 bases, and the junction held 9 bases outside the gene matches. Germline-derived CDR1 and CDR2 are MGHDK and SYGVNS. There are 16 residues in the CDR3. The CDR3 DNA follows: TGTGCCAGCAGTGAATGGGGGACAGGGAGCGAAGATGGCTACACCTTC. It is translated as CASSEWGTGSEDGYTF.

The chain carries TRBV10-2 and TRBJ1-6; 8 bases are a match to TRBD1. The V segment lost 7 bases and the J segment 7 bases; nucleotides outside the gene matches: 9. The CDR3 covers 15 residues. Per germline, CDR1 WSHSY and CDR2 SAAADI. CDR3 sequence reads: CASTRGQGINSPLHF. CDR3 DNA: TGCGCCAGCACCCGCGGACAGGGAATCAATTCACCCCTCCACTTT.

The chain recombines TRBV6-6 with TRBJ2-4; D gene ambiguous. Trimming removed 0 bases at V and 1 base at J, with 7 bases between. There are 15 residues in the CDR3. The germline V gene has CDR1 MNHNY and CDR2 SVGAGI (reference sequence). The DNA for the CDR3 is TGTGCCAGCAGTTACTCAGGCGGCGCCAAAAACATTCAGTACTTC. Protein sequence: CASSYSGGAKNIQYF.

The table lists this clone with a count of one. The chain is built from TRBV6-5 and TRBJ1-2, with a weak D call TRBD1 (6 bases). Germline V gene data show CDR1 as MNHEY and CDR2 as SVGAGI. This CDR3 has 14 residues. Trimming cost V 0 bases and J 6 bases, with 11 bases left between them. The CDR3 coding sequence is TGTGCCAGCAGTTACTCCACAGGGAGAAATGGCTACACCTTC. It codes for CASSYSTGRNGYTF.

Details on this clone: At the DNA level, this CDR3 is encoded by other sequences in the same sample as well. The chain is built from TRBV19 and TRBJ1-2; possible D gene TRBD1, 5 bases. Germline assignment: CDR1 LNHDA and CDR2 SQIVND (reference sequence). V lost 3 bases and J lost 8, with 13 bases in between. The CDR3 has 13 amino acids. CDR3 in DNA: TGTGCCAGTAGTATCGGGCAGGGATACGGCTACACCTTC. Its protein product is CASSIGQGYGYTF.

The chain carries TRBV19 and TRBJ1-5; a weak D match, TRBD1 (5 bases). Trimming left V 0 bases short and J 4 bases short, with 7 bases between. The germline V gene encodes CDR1 LNHDA and CDR2 SQIVND (reference sequence). This CDR3 is 14 amino acids long. CDR3 DNA: TGTGCCAGTAGTATAGAGGGGGGGAATCAGCCCCAGCATTTT. Protein sequence: CASSIEGGNQPQHF.

This clone was detected a few times. The chain employs TRBV18 and TRBJ1-6; 8 nucleotides agree with TRBD1. J was trimmed by 3 bases and V by 6 bases; bases with no gene match: 4. The CDR3 covers 15 residues. CDR1 is KGHSH and CDR2 is LQKENI in the germline V gene. The CDR3 region has the DNA TGTGCCAGCTCCAGTGGACAGGGCTATAATTCACCCCTCCACTTT. It encodes CASSSGQGYNSPLHF.

The J gene is TRBJ2-7, the V gene TRBV13; TRBD2 matches at 10 bases. This CDR3 is built from 16 residues. J lost 7 bases, V lost 5 bases, and 14 bases had no gene match. Germline CDR1 and CDR2: PRHDT and FYEKMQ (reference sequence). CDR3 coding DNA: TGTGCCAGCAGCACGTCCCCAGCGGGGGGGCCTCGAGAGCAGTACTTC. It translates to CASSTSPAGGPREQYF.